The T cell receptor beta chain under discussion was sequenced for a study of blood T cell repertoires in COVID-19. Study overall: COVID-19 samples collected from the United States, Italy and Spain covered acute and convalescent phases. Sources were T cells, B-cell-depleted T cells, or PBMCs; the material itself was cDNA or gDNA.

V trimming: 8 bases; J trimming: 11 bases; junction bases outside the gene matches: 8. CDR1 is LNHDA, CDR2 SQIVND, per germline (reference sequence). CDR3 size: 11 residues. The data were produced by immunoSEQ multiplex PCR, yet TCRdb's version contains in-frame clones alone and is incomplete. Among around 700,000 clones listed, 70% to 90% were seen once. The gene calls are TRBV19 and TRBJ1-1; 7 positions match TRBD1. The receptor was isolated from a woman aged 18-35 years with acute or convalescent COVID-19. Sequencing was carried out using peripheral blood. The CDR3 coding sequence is TGTGCCAGTTTGACAGGGATAGGGGCTTTCTTT. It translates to CASLTGIGAFF.